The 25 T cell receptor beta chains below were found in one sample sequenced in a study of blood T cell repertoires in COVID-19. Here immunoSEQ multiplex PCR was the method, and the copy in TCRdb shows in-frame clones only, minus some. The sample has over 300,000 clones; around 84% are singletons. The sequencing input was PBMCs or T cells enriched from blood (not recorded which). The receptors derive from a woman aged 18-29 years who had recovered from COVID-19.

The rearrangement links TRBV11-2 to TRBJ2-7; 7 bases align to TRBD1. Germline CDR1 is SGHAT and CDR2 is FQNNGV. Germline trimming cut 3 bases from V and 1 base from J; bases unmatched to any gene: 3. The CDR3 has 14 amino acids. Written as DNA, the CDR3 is TGTGCCAGCAGCTTGTTACAGGGGTCCTACGAGCAGTACTTC. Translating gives CASSLLQGSYEQYF.

The CDR3 is CASSQSRAGANVLTF. DNA for the CDR3: TGTGCCAGCAGCCAGAGTCGGGCTGGGGCCAACGTCCTGACTTTC. The chain uses TRBV28 and TRBJ2-6, with D hard to call. Trimming cost V 6 bases and J 2 bases, with 11 bases left between them. The CDR3 contains 15 residues. The germline gives CDR1 MDHEN, CDR2 SYDVKM.

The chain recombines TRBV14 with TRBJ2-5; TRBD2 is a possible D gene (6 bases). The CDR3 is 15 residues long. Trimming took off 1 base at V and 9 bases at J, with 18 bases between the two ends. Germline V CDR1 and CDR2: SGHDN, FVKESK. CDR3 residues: CASSQGTRLEGSQYF. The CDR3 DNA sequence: TGTGCCAGCAGCCAAGGGACTCGTCTGGAGGGGTCCCAGTACTTC.

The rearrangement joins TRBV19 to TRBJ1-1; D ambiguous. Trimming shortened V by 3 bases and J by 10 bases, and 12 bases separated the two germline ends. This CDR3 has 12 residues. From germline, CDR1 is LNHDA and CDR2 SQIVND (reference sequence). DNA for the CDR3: TGTGCCAGTAGTATCCGAGGGTTAGGAGCTTTCTTT. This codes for CASSIRGLGAFF.

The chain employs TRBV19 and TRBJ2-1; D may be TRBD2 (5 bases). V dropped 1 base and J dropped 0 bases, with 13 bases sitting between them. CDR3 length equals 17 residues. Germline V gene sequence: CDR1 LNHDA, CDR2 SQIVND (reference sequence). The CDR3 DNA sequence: TGTGCCAGTAGTATAGGCGACGGGGTGTTCTCCTACAATGAGCAGTTCTTC. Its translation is CASSIGDGVFSYNEQFF.

CDR3 DNA sequence: TGTGCCTGGTTAACAGGGGTCCAAGCTTTCTTT. Translated: CAWLTGVQAFF. The J gene is TRBJ1-1, the V gene TRBV30; 7 bases map to TRBD1. The germline V gene has CDR1 GTSNPN and CDR2 SVGIG (reference sequence). This CDR3 contains 11 residues. With 5 bases clipped from V and 9 bases from J, the junction kept 6 bases outside the gene matches. Based on the CDR3 plus reference TRBV30 and TRBJ1-1, the full variable domain is SQTIHQWPATLVQPVGSPLSLECTVEGTSNPNLYWYRQAAGRGLQLLFYSVGIGQISSEVPQNLSASRPQDRQFILSSKKLLLSDSGFYLCAWLTGVQAFFGQGTRLTVV.

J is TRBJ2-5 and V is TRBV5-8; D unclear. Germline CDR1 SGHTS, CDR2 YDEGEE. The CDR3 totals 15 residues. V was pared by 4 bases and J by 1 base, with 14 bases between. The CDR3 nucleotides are TGTGCCAGCAGCGCGACCTCCAGGCGCCAAGAGACCCAGTACTTC. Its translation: CASSATSRRQETQYF. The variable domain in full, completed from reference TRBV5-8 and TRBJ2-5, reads EAGVTQSPTHLIKTRGQQATLRCSPISGHTSVYWYQQALGLGLQFLLWYDEGEERNRGNFPPRFSGRQFPNYSSELNVNALELEDSALYLCASSATSRRQETQYFGPGTRLLVL.

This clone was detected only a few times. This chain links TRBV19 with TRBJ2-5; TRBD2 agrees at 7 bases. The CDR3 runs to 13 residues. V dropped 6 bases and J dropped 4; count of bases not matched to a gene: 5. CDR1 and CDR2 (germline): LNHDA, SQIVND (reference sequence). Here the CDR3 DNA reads TGTGCCAGTAGCCCATGGGGGGGAGAGACCCAGTACTTC. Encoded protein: CASSPWGGETQYF. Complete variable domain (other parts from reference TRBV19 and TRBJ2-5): DGGITQSPKYLFRKEGQNVTLSCEQNLNHDAMYWYRQDPGQGLRLIYYSQIVNDFQKGDIAEGYSVSREKKESFPLTVTSAQKNPTAFYLCASSPWGGETQYFGPGTRLLVL.

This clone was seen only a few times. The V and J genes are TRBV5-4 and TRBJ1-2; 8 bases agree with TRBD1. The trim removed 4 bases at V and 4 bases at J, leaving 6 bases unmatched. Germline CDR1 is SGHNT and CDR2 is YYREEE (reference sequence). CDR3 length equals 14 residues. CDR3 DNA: TGTGCCAGCAGCCCGGGACAGGTATTCTATGGCTACACCTTC. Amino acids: CASSPGQVFYGYTF.

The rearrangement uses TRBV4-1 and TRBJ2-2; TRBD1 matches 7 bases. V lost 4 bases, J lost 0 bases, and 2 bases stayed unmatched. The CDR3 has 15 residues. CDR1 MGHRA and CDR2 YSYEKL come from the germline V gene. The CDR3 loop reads CASSPGTANTGELFF. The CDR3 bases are TGCGCCAGCAGCCCCGGGACAGCGAACACCGGGGAGCTGTTTTTT.

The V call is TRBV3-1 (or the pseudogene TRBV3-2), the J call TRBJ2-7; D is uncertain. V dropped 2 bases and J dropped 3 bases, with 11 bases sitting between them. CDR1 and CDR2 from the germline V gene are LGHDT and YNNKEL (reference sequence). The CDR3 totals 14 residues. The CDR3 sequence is CASSQFDRSYEQYF. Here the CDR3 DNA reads TGTGCCAGCAGCCAATTCGATAGGAGCTACGAGCAGTACTTC.

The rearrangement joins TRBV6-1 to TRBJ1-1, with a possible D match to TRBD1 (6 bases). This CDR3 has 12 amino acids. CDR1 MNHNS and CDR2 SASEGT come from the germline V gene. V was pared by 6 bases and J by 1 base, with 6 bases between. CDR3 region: CASRGGNTEAFF. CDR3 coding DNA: TGTGCCAGCAGAGGGGGGAACACTGAAGCTTTCTTT.

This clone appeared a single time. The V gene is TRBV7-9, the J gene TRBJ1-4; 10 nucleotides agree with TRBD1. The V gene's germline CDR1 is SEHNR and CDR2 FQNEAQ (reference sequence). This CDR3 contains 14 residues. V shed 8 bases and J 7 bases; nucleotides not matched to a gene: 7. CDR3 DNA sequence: TGTGCCAGCGCGCCCGGGACAGGGGTTGAAAAACTGTTTTTT. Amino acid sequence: CASAPGTGVEKLFF.

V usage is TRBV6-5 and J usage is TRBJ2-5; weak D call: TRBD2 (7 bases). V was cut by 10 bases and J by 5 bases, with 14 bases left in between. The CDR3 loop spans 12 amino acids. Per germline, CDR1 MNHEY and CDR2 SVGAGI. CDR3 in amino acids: CATKRGGETQYF. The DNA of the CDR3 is TGTGCCACCAAAAGGGGGGGGGAGACCCAGTACTTC.

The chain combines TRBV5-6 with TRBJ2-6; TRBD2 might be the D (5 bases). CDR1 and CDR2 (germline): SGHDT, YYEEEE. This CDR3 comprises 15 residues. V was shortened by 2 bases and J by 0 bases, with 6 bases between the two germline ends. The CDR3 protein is CASSLRGSGANVLTF. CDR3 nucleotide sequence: TGTGCCAGCAGCTTACGGGGCTCTGGGGCCAACGTCCTGACTTTC.

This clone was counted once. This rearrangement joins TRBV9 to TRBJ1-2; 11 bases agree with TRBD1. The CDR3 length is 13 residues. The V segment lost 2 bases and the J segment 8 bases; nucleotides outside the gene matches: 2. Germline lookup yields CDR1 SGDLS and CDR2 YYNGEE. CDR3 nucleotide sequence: TGTGCCAGCAGCGTGGACAGGGGGCCGGGCTACACCTTC. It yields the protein CASSVDRGPGYTF.

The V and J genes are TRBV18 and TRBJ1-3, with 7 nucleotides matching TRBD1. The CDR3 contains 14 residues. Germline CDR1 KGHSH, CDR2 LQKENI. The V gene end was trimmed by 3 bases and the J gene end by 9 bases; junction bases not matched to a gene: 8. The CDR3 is CASSPFDRDSTIYF. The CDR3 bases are TGTGCCAGCTCACCTTTCGACAGGGACTCCACCATATATTTT.

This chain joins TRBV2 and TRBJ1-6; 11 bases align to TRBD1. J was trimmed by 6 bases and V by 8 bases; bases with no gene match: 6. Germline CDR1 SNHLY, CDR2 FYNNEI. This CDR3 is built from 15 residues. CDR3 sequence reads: CASGGQGASNSPLHF. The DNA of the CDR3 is TGTGCCAGCGGCGGACAGGGGGCAAGTAATTCACCCCTCCACTTT.

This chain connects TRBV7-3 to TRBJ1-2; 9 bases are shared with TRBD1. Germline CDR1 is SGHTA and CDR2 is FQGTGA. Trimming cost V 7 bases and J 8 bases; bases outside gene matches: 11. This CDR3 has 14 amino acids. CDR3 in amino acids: CASKRGQGEGGYTF. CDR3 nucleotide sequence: TGTGCCAGCAAACGGGGACAGGGTGAGGGAGGCTACACCTTC.

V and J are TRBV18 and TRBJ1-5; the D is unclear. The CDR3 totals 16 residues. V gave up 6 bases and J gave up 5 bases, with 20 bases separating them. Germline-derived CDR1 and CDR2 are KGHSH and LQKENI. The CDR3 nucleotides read TGTGCCAGCTCCTTACGTGCACCGACCGGGGATCAGCCCCAGCATTTT. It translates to CASSLRAPTGDQPQHF.

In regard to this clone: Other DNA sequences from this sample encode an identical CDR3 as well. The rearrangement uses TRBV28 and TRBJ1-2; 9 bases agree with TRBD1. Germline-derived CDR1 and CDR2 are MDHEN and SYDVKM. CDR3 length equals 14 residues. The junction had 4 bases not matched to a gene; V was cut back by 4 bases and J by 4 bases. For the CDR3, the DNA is TGTGCCAGCAGTTCGACAGGGGGAGGCTATGGCTACACCTTC. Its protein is CASSSTGGGYGYTF.

This CDR3 is CASKTRDFYEKLFF. The CDR3 coding sequence is TGTGCCAGCAAGACCCGGGACTTTTATGAAAAACTGTTTTTT. This chain joins TRBV28 and TRBJ1-4; TRBD1 might be the D (5 bases). Germline V gene lookup returns CDR1 MDHEN and CDR2 SYDVKM. V was shortened by 7 bases and J by 6 bases, with 15 bases between the two germline ends. The CDR3 consists of 14 residues. Full variable domain (rest looked up from reference TRBV28 and TRBJ1-4): DVKVTQSSRYLVKRTGEKVFLECVQDMDHENMFWYRQDPGLGLRLIYFSYDVKMKEKGDIPEGYSVSREKKERFSLILESASTNQTSMYLCASKTRDFYEKLFFGSGTQLSVL.

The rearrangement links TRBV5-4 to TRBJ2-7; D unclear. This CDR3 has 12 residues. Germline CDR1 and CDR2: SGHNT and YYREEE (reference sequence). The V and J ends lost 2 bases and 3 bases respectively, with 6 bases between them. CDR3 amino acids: CASSFHNYEQYF. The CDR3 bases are TGTGCCAGCAGCTTCCACAACTACGAGCAGTACTTC.

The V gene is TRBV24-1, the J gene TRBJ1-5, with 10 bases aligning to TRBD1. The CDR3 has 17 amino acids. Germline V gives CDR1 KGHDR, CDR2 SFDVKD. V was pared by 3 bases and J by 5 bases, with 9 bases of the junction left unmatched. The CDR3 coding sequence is TGTGCCACCAGTGATGCCAAGAGGACAGGGGGACATCAGCCCCAGCATTTT. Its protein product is CATSDAKRTGGHQPQHF.

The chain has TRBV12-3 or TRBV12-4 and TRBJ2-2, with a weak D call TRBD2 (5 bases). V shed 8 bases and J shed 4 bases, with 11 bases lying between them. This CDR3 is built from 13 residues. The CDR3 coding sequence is TGTGCCAGCGGCTCGGCGGGCACCGGGGAGCTGTTTTTT. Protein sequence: CASGSAGTGELFF.